These 4 T cell receptor beta chains were sequenced from one sample in a study of T cells in Graves' hyperthyroidism and ophthalmopathy. Amplification targeted TCR beta CDR3 regions from RNA transcripts. The primer set for the first-round RT-PCR of the TCR CDR3 was HTBI. A single record per CDR3 protein comes from TCRdb applying MiXCR to the multiplex PCR reads. Of about 400,000 distinct CDR3 sequences listed, approximately 14% are singletons. The specimen was blood. Receptor source: a man younger than 35 with Graves' ophthalmopathy.

This clonotype has ten or more counts. CDR3 in amino acids: CSARLRSTDTQYF. The CDR3 DNA is TGCAGTGCTAGGTTACGGAGCACAGATACGCAGTATTTT. The rearrangement uses TRBV20-1 and TRBJ2-3, with D uncertain. Trimming shortened V by 3 bases and J by 0 bases, and 7 bases separated the two germline ends. Germline-derived CDR1 and CDR2 are DFQATT and SNEGSKA (reference sequence). The CDR3 length is 13 residues.

This clonotype has ten or more counts. This chain uses TRBV6-2 or TRBV6-3 with TRBJ2-7; 8 nucleotides align to TRBD1. Trimming took 7 bases from V and 3 from J; bases not matched to a gene: 11. CDR1 MNHEY and CDR2 SVGEGT come from the germline V gene. This CDR3 contains 15 residues. The CDR3 coding sequence is TGTGCCAGCACCTGGACAGGGCCCCCACTCTACGAGCAGTACTTC. Translation gives CASTWTGPPLYEQYF.

This clonotype was detected only a few times. This may arise from a read error, as a much more abundant clone is one base away. This chain connects TRBV7-2 to TRBJ2-7; D possibly corresponds to TRBD1 (6 bases). The CDR3 extends over 14 amino acids. Trimming stripped 5 bases from V and 6 bases from J, with 17 bases between. The germline gives CDR1 SGHTA, CDR2 FQGNSA. In nucleotides, the CDR3 is TGTGCCAGCAGCAACGCTAGGGCAGGGGTCGAGCAGTACTTC. It encodes CASSNARAGVEQYF. Variable domain in full (rest from reference TRBV7-2 and TRBJ2-7): GAGVSQSPSNKVTEKGKDVELRCDPISGHTALYWYRQSLGQGLEFLIYFQGNSAPDKSGLPSDRFSAERTGGSVSTLTIQRTQQEDSAVYLCASSNARAGVEQYFGPGTRLTVT.

This clonotype was picked up a small number of times. This chain connects TRBV11-2 to TRBJ2-7; no reliable D call. The CDR3 length is 13 residues. CDR1 and CDR2 from the germline V gene are SGHAT and FQNNGV. V shed 4 bases and J shed 1 base, with 8 bases lying between them. DNA for the CDR3: TGTGCCAGCAGCTCATACAGTTCCTACGAGCAGTACTTC. Encoded protein: CASSSYSSYEQYF.